Sequencing of this TCR beta chain was carried out in a study of T cell responses to AZD1222 COVID-19 vaccine (dated by TCRdb to the early 2020s). For the wider study: AZD1222 recipients whose second dose came at about 4 weeks and those whose second dose came at about 12 weeks were combined into one group, since spike-specific TCR depth and breadth did not differ between the two schedules. A total of 233 trial participants underwent TCR sequencing, of whom about 200 had received two doses of AZD1222 and approximately 26 had received two doses of the MenACWY control vaccine. Trial participants were enrolled by age into subgroups of 18-55, 56-69 and 70-plus years, and around 150, 29 and 61 TCR-sequenced participants, respectively, were included in these subgroups. Overall results and qualifications from the work: CD4 TCRs associated with the vaccine covered the entire spike protein, and the dominant responses were in regions 160-218 and 743-854. After two AZD1222 doses, both the breadth and the depth of spike-specific TCRs were significantly higher than at day 0 and than in MenACWY recipients. Because no day 14 peak-response samples were available, the repertoires could be characterized only after the peak T cell response. Conclusions about previously exposed vaccinees are limited, since just 5 or 6 AZD1222 recipients were seropositive for SARS-CoV-2 at baseline. Participants were mostly white British, with more females than males. The authors suggested clonal diversity may have been underestimated. Epitopes outside the regions mutated in the B.1.351 and B.1.1.7 variants were reportedly recognized by nearly half of the unique spike-specific TCRs. The 56-69-year group was small, and its depth increase did not reach significance, likely because of low power.

V is trimmed back by 1 base and J by 6 bases, and the junction contains 7 bases that no gene match accounts for. The CDR3 goes from the cysteine to the phenylalanine over 17 residues. The entry retains the CDR3 DNA only, 51 bases that are in frame from base 1. CDR1 SGHTA and CDR2 FQGTGA were looked up in the germline V gene. In the paper's terms, the time point label means: baseline before first vaccination. The vaccinee samples were drawn from two UK trials, COV001 and COV002, one of which was a single-blind randomized controlled phase 2/3 trial testing AZD1222 (ChAdOx1 nCoV-19) in healthy adults. For TCRbeta chain sequencing, PBMC samples were collected from trial participants at day 0 and at day 28 after the second dose. The CDR3 regions of human TCRbeta chains were subjected to immunosequencing. Per the authors' processing: TCRs in the repertoires were compared against a reference library of SARS-CoV-2-specific TCRs that had been generated with the MIRA antigen-specificity platform. Breadth meant the fraction of unique TCRs that were SARS-CoV-2-associated, whereas depth meant the fraction of total T cells that were SARS-CoV-2-associated. Using the MIRA data, every spike-specific TCR was mapped to the spike region that the TCR reacted to and assigned to either a CD4 or a CD8 class. Log10-transformed breadth and depth values were compared by one-way ANOVA with Sidak's multiple comparisons tests. Drawn from immuneACCESS, this table holds only the in-frame rearrangements with V and J called that TCRdb kept. Clones are partly lost; checked studies trace under half to an unresolved V gene and leave the rest unexplained. Clonal size and the V and J genes are those of that table, whereas D and trimming came from the DNA. The sample data list 95,000 to 150,000 clones, and 75% to 90% of these were observed just once. The leading ten clones occupy roughly 2.3% of the sample.

Notes on this clone: The target of this receptor is not known. Base qualities are not at hand, and no much larger clone is one base apart.

Rearrangement joined TRBV7-3 to TRBJ2-2; TRBD2 aligns with 11 central bases. This receptor was taken from an adult in good health. The sequencing here drew on peripheral blood, taken on day 0 of AZD1222 vaccination. The sequenced DNA is TGTGCCAGCAGCTTAAGGCTAGCGGGAGGTCCGCCCGGGGAGCTGTTTTTT. Translation gives CASSLRLAGGPPGELFF.